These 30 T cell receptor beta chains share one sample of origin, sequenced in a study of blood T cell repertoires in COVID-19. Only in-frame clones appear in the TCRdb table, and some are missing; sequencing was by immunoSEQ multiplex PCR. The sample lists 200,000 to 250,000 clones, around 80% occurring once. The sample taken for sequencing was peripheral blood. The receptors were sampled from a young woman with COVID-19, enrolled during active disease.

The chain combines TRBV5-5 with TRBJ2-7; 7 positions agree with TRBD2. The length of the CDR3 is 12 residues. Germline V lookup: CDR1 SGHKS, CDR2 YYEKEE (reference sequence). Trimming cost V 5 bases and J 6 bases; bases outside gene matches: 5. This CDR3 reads CASRVGGFEQYF. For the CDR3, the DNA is TGTGCCAGCAGAGTGGGGGGGTTCGAGCAGTACTTC.

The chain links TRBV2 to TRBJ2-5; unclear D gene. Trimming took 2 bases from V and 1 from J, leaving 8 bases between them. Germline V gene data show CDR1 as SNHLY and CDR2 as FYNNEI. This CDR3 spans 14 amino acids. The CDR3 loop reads CASSESNTQETQYF. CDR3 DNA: TGTGCCAGCAGTGAATCGAACACCCAAGAGACCCAGTACTTC.

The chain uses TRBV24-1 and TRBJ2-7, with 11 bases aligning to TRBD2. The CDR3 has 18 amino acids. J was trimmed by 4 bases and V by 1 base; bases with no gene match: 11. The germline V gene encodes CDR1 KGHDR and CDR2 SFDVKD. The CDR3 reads CATSDFSHPLAGVYEQYF. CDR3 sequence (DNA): TGTGCCACCAGTGATTTTTCGCACCCACTAGCGGGAGTTTACGAGCAGTACTTC.

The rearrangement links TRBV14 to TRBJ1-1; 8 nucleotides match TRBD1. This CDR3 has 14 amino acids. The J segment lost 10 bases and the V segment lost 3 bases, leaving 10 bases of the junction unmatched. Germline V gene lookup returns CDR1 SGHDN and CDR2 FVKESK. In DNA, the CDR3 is TGTGCCAGCAGCCAGGCAACGGACAGGGCGAGAGCTTTCTTT. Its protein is CASSQATDRARAFF.

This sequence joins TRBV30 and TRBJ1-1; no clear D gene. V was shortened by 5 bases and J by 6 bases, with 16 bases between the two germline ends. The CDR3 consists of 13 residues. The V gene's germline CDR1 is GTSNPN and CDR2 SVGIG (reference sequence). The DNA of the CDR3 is TGTGCCTGGGTCCCCCGGGAGGAGGCTGAAGCTTTCTTT. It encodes CAWVPREEAEAFF. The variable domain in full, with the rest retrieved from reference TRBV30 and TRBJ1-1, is SQTIHQWPATLVQPVGSPLSLECTVEGTSNPNLYWYRQAAGRGLQLLFYSVGIGQISSEVPQNLSASRPQDRQFILSSKKLLLSDSGFYLCAWVPREEAEAFFGQGTRLTVV.

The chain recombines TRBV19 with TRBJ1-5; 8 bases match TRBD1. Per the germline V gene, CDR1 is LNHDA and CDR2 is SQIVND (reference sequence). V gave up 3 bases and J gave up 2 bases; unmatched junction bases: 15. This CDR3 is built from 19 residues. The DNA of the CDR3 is TGTGCCAGTAGTATCGCCCCAGGGGGCTTCGAGTTGGGCAATCAGCCCCAGCATTTT. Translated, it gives CASSIAPGGFELGNQPQHF.

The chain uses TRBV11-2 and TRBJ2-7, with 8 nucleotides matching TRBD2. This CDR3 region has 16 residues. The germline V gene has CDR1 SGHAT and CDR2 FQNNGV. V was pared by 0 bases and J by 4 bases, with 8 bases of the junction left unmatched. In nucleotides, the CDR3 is TGTGCCAGCAGCTTAGATAATAGGGGACTAGGATACGAGCAGTACTTC. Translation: CASSLDNRGLGYEQYF. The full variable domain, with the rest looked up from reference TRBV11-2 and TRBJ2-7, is EAGVAQSPRYKIIEKRQSVAFWCNPISGHATLYWYQQILGQGPKLLIQFQNNGVVDDSQLPKDRFSAERLKGVDSTLKIQPAKLEDSAVYLCASSLDNRGLGYEQYFGPGTRLTVT.

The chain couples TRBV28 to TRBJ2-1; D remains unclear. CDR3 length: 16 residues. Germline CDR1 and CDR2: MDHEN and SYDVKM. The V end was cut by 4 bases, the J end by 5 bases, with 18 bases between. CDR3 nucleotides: TGTGCCAGCAGTTCGGTCGGCAGATTAGCTAACAATGAGCAGTTCTTC. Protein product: CASSSVGRLANNEQFF.

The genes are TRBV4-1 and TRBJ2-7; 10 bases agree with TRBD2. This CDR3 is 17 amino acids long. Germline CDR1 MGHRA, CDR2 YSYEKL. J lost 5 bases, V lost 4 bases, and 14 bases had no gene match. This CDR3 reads CASSLREREGLGDEQYF. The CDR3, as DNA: TGCGCCAGCAGCCTTCGAGAGCGGGAGGGCCTAGGTGACGAGCAGTACTTC.

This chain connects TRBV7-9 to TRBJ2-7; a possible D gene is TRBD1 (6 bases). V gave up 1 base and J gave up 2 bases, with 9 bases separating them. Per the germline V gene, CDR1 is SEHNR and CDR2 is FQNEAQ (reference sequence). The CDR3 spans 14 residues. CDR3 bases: TGTGCCAGCAGCTTAGGCAGGGGACCCTACGAGCAGTACTTC. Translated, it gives CASSLGRGPYEQYF.

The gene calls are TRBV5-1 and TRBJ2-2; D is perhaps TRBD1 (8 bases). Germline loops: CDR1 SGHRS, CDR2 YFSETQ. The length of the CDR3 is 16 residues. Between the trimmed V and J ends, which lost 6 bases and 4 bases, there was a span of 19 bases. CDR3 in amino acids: CASTREETGGTGELFF. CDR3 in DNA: TGCGCCAGCACCCGGGAGGAAACAGGGGGCACCGGGGAGCTGTTTTTT.

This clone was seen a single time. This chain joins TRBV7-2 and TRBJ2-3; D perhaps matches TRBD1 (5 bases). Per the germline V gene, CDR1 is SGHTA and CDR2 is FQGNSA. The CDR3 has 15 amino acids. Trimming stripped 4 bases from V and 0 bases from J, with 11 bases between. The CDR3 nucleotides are TGTGCCAGCAGCTCCGGACACCAGAGCACAGATACGCAGTATTTT. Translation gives CASSSGHQSTDTQYF.

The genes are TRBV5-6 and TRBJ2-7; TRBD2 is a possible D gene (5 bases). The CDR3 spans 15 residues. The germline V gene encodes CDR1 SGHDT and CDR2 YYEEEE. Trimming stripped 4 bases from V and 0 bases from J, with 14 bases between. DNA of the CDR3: TGTGCCAGCAGCCACGGAGCCGGGGTCTCCTACGAGCAGTACTTC. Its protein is CASSHGAGVSYEQYF.

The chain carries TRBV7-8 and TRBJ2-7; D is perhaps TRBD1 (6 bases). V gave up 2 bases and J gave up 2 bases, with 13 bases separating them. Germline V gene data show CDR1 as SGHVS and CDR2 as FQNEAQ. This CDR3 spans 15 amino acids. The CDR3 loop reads CASSLNTDRAYEQYF. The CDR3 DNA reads TGTGCCAGCAGCTTAAACACGGACAGAGCCTACGAGCAGTACTTC.

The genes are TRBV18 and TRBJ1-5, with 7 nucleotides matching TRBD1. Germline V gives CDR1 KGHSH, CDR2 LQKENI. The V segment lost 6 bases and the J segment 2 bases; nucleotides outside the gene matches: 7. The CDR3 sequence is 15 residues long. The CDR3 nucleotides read TGTGCCAGCTCTCTCGACAGGGTGGGCAATCAGCCCCAGCATTTT. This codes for CASSLDRVGNQPQHF.

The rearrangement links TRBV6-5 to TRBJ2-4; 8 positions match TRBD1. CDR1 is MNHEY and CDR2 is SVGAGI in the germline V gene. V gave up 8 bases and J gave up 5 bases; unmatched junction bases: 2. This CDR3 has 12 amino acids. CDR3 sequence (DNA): TGTGCCAGCGAGGGACAGGAAAACATTCAGTACTTC. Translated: CASEGQENIQYF.

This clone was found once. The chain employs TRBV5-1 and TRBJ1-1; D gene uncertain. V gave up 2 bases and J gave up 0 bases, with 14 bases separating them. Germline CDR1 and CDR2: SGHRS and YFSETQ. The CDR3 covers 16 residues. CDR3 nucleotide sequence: TGCGCCAGCAGCTTTACTGTTGGTAGTATGAACACTGAAGCTTTCTTT. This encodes CASSFTVGSMNTEAFF.

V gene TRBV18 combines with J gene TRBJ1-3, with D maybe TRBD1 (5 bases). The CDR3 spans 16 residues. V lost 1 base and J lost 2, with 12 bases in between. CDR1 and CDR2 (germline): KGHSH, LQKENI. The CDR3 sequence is CASSPQWGETGNTIYF. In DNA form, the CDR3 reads TGTGCCAGCTCACCACAGTGGGGCGAAACTGGAAACACCATATATTTT.

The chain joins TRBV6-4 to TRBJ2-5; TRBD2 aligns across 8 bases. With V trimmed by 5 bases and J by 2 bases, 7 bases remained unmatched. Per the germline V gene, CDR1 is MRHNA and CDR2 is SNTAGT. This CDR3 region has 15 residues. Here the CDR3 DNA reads TGTGCCAGCAGTCCGGGACTAGGAGCACAAGAGACCCAGTACTTC. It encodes CASSPGLGAQETQYF.

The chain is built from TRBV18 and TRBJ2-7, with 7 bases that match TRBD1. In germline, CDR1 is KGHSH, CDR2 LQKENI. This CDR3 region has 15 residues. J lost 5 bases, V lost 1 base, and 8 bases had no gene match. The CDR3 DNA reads TGTGCCAGCTCACCACAACAGGGGTACCGGGACGAGCAGTACTTC. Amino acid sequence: CASSPQQGYRDEQYF.

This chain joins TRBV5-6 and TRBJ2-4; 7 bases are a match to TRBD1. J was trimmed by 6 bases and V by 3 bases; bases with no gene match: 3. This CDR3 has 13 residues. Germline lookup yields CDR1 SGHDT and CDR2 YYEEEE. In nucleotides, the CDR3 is TGTGCCAGCAGCTCGACAGGGAGAAACATTCAGTACTTC. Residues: CASSSTGRNIQYF.

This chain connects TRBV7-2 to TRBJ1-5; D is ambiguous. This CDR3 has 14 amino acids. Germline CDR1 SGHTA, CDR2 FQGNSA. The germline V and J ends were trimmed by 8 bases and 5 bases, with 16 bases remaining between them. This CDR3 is CASFPAADHQPQHF. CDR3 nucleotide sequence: TGTGCCAGCTTCCCAGCGGCAGACCATCAGCCCCAGCATTTT. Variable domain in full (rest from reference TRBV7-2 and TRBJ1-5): GAGVSQSPSNKVTEKGKDVELRCDPISGHTALYWYRQSLGQGLEFLIYFQGNSAPDKSGLPSDRFSAERTGGSVSTLTIQRTQQEDSAVYLCASFPAADHQPQHFGDGTRLSIL.

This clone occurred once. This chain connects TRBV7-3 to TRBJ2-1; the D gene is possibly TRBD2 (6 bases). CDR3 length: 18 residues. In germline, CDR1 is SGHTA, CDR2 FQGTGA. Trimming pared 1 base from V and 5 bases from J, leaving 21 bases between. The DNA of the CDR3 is TGTGCCAGCAGCTTAATTTCGTGGTCGGCGGGGCCCCACAATGAGCAGTTCTTC. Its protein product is CASSLISWSAGPHNEQFF.

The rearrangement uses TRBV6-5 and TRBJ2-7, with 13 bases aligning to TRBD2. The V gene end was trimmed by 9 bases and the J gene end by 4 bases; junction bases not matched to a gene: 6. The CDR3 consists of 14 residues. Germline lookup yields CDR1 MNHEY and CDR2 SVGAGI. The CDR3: CASLQTSGRYEQYF. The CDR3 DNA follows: TGTGCCAGTTTGCAGACTAGCGGGAGGTACGAGCAGTACTTC.

The chain's CDR3 is CASSLAGTNEKLFF. In nucleotides, the CDR3 is TGTGCCAGCAGTTTAGCAGGGACTAATGAAAAACTGTTTTTT. The chain couples TRBV28 to TRBJ1-4; possible D gene TRBD1, 5 bases. V lost 2 bases to trimming and J lost 2 bases, with 6 bases between them. Germline V gene sequence: CDR1 MDHEN, CDR2 SYDVKM. This CDR3 is 14 amino acids long.

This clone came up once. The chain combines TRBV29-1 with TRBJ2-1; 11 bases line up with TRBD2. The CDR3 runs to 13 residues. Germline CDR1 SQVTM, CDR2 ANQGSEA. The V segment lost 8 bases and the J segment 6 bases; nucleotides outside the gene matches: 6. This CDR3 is CSSGTSGSNEQFF. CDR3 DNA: TGCAGCTCCGGGACTAGCGGTAGCAATGAGCAGTTCTTC.

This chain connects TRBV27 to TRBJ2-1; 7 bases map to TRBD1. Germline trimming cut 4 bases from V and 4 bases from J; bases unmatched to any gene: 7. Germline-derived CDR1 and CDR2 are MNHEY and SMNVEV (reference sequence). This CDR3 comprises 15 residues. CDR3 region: CASSWAGTAYNEQFF. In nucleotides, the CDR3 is TGTGCCAGCAGTTGGGCCGGGACAGCTTACAATGAGCAGTTCTTC.

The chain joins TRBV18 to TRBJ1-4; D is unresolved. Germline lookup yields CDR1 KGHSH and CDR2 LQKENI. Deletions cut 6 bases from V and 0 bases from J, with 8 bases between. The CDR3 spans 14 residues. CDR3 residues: CASSHTATNEKLFF. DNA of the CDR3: TGTGCCAGCTCCCACACCGCAACTAATGAAAAACTGTTTTTT.

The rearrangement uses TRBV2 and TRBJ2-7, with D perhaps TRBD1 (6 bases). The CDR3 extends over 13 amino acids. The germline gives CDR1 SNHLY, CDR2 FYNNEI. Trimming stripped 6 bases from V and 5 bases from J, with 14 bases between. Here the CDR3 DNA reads TGTGCCAGCAGAGATCAGGGGCTCGACGAGCAGTACTTC. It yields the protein CASRDQGLDEQYF.

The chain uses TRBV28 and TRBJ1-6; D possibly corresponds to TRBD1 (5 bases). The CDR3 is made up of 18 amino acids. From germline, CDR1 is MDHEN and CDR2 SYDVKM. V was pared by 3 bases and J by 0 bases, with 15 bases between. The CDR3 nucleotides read TGTGCCAGCAGTTTCTCCCTGACAGAGAGCTCCTATAATTCACCCCTCCACTTT. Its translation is CASSFSLTESSYNSPLHF.